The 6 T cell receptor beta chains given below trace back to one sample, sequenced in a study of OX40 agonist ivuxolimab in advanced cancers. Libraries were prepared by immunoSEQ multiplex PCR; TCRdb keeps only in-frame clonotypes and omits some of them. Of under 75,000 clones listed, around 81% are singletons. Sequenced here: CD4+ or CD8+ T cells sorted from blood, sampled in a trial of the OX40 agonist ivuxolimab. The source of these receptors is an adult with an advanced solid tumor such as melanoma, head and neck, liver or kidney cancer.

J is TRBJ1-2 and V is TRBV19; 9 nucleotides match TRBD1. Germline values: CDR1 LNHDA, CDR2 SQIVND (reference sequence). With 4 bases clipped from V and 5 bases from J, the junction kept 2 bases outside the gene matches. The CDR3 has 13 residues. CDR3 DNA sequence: TGTGCCAGTAGTAGGACAGGGGCGTATGGCTACACCTTC. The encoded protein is CASSRTGAYGYTF.

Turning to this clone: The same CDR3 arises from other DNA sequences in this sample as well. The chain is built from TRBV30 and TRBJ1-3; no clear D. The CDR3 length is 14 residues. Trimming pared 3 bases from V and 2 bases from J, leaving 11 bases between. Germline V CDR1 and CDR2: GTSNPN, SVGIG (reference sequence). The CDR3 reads CAWRGREAGNTIYF. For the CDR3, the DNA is TGTGCCTGGAGGGGTAGGGAGGCTGGAAACACCATATATTTT.

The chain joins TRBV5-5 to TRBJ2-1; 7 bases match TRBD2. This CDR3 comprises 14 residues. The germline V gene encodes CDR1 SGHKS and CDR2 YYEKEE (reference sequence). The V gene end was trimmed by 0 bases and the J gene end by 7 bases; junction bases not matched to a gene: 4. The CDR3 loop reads CASSLAGGPNEQFF. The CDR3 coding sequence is TGTGCCAGCAGCTTGGCGGGGGGTCCTAATGAGCAGTTCTTC.

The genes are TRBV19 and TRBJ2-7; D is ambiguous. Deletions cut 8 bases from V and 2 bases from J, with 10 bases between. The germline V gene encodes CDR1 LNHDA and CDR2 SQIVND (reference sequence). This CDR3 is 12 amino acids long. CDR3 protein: CASLDKTYEQYF. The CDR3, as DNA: TGTGCCAGTCTAGACAAAACCTACGAGCAGTACTTC.

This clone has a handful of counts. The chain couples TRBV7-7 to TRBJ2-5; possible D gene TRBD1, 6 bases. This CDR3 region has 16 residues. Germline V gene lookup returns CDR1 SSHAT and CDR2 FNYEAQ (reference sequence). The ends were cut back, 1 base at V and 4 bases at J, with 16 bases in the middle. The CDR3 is CASSLGRTVRGETQYF. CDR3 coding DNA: TGTGCCAGCAGCTTAGGACGGACAGTTCGCGGAGAGACCCAGTACTTC. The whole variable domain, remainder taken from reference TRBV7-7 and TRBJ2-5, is GAGVSQSPRYKVTKRGQDVTLRCDPISSHATLYWYQQALGQGPEFLTYFNYEAQPDKSGLPSDRFSAERPEGSISTLTIQRTEQRDSAMYRCASSLGRTVRGETQYFGPGTRLLVL.

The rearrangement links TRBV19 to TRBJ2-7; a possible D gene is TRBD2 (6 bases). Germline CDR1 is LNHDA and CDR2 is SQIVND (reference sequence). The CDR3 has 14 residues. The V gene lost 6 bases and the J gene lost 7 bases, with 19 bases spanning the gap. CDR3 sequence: CASSTGLGIDEQYF. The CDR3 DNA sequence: TGTGCCAGTAGCACGGGACTCGGAATAGATGAGCAGTACTTC.